This TCR beta chain comes out of a study of OX40 agonist ivuxolimab in advanced cancers. Study-wide context: The treatment was a fully human IgG2 OX40 agonist, ivuxolimab. Recorded diagnoses for dose-escalation patients were hepatocellular carcinoma, melanoma, renal cell or head and neck cancer. Study outcomes and limitations: Mean expanded clone counts were higher in CD8+ than CD4+ T cells. At 0.1 to 3.0 mg/kg and by week 6, clonal expansion occurred in CD4+ and CD8+ blood T cells.

A note on this clone: As yet, its antigen is unknown.

Sequencing used immunoSEQ multiplex PCR; TCRdb keeps in-frame clones, though not all of them. The table has about 20,000 clones, about 70% seen once. V gave up 1 base and J gave up 0 bases, with 9 bases separating them. The CDR3 spans 15 residues. Germline V lookup: CDR1 SGHAT, CDR2 FQNNGV. The source of this sequence is an adult with an advanced solid tumor such as melanoma, head and neck, liver or kidney cancer. The sample here was CD4+ or CD8+ T cells sorted from blood, taken in a trial of the OX40 agonist ivuxolimab. The V call is TRBV11-2, the J call TRBJ2-5, with D possibly being TRBD2 (5 bases). The CDR3 region has the DNA TGTGCCAGCAGCTTAGTGTCGGACTACCAAGAGACCCAGTACTTC. It yields the protein CASSLVSDYQETQYF.